The 21 T cell receptor beta chains below were found in one sample sequenced in a study of cytomegalovirus exposure and HLA in healthy donors. The study ran its PCR with 60 Vbeta and 13 Jbeta primers. The assay was immunoSEQ multiplex PCR, and TCRdb's table has in-frame clones only and misses some. The sample yields some 240,000 clones, around 80% seen once. Input material: PBMCs. The receptors here all came from a male donor in good health and CMV-seronegative.

The chain combines TRBV6-5 with TRBJ1-5, with 9 bases fitting TRBD1. The CDR3 has 14 residues. Germline V gene sequence: CDR1 MNHEY, CDR2 SVGAGI. V lost 6 bases to trimming and J lost 7 bases; unmatched junction nucleotides: 7. In DNA, the CDR3 is TGTGCCAGCAGGCCACAGGGGGCTAAGCAGCCCCAGCATTTT. Encoded protein: CASRPQGAKQPQHF.

This chain connects TRBV14 to TRBJ2-1; 9 nucleotides line up with TRBD1. This CDR3 region has 16 residues. Unmatched junction bases numbered 7, after V lost 3 bases and J lost 4 bases. CDR1 is SGHDN and CDR2 is FVKESK in the germline V gene. CDR3 amino acids: CASSQRDRVGYNEQFF. For the CDR3, the DNA is TGTGCCAGCAGCCAGCGGGACAGGGTTGGTTACAATGAGCAGTTCTTC.

This chain joins TRBV5-1 and TRBJ2-5; TRBD2 might be the D (8 bases). The V and J ends lost 7 bases and 5 bases respectively, with 21 bases between them. Germline V gives CDR1 SGHRS, CDR2 YFSETQ. This CDR3 is built from 15 residues. In DNA, the CDR3 is TGCGCCAGCCGAACGGGAGGGGGCGCGATGGAGACCCAGTACTTC. It codes for CASRTGGGAMETQYF.

The chain is built from TRBV7-9 and TRBJ1-2; D is uncertain. V gave up 3 bases and J gave up 4 bases, with 24 bases separating them. The germline V gene encodes CDR1 SEHNR and CDR2 FQNEAQ (reference sequence). The CDR3 covers 18 residues. For the CDR3, the DNA is TGTGCCAGCAGCTTCGTTGGTGGAGCAAACCTAGCCTCCTATGGCTACACCTTC. It encodes CASSFVGGANLASYGYTF.

The chain has TRBV1 and TRBJ1-2; TRBD1 is the table's D call, not checked against the DNA. TRBV1 has pseudogene status. The length of the CDR3 is 16 residues. In DNA form, the CDR3 reads TGCACCAGCAGCCGGGAACTAGGGACAGACAACTATGGCTACACCTTC. It is translated as CTSSRELGTDNYGYTF.

This clone was seen a few times. The chain has TRBV4-1 and TRBJ2-7; 7 bases are shared with TRBD1. Germline V gene data show CDR1 as MGHRA and CDR2 as YSYEKL. With 4 bases clipped from V and 2 bases from J, the junction kept 5 bases outside the gene matches. The CDR3 spans 14 residues. The CDR3 reads CASSLSTGPYEQYF. Here the CDR3 DNA reads TGCGCCAGCAGCCTCTCGACAGGGCCCTACGAGCAGTACTTC.

V and J are TRBV10-1 and TRBJ2-3; tentatively, D is TRBD1 (6 bases). Germline V CDR1 and CDR2: WNHNN, SYGVQD (reference sequence). Trimming took off 7 bases at V and 1 base at J, with 9 bases between the two ends. This CDR3 has 13 residues. The DNA for the CDR3 is TGCGCCAGCAAGAGGACAGGCACAGATACGCAGTATTTT. Translation gives CASKRTGTDTQYF.

This clone was detected a few times. The chain joins TRBV7-3 to TRBJ2-1; 8 bases match TRBD1. V trimming: 5 bases; J trimming: 6 bases; junction bases outside the gene matches: 12. The CDR3 extends over 16 amino acids. From germline, CDR1 is SGHTA and CDR2 FQGTGA. CDR3 sequence reads: CASSPQGAAKTNEQFF. The CDR3 nucleotides read TGTGCCAGCAGCCCCCAGGGGGCAGCCAAGACCAATGAGCAGTTCTTC.

This clone was observed a few times. This chain uses TRBV6-1 with TRBJ2-7; TRBD1 aligns across 8 bases. This CDR3 has 15 amino acids. V trimming: 6 bases; J trimming: 1 base; junction bases outside the gene matches: 8. Per the germline V gene, CDR1 is MNHNS and CDR2 is SASEGT. Here the CDR3 DNA reads TGTGCCAGCAGGATACAGGGGGGTGGTTCCTACGAGCAGTACTTC. Protein sequence: CASRIQGGGSYEQYF.

The rearrangement uses TRBV2 and TRBJ1-2; a weak D match, TRBD1 (5 bases). Trimming removed 5 bases at V and 8 bases at J, with 18 bases between. Germline V lookup: CDR1 SNHLY, CDR2 FYNNEI. This CDR3 contains 14 residues. CDR3 amino acids: CASSPRGGGDGYTF. CDR3 nucleotide sequence: TGTGCCAGCAGTCCGCGGGGCGGAGGGGACGGCTACACCTTC.

The table lists this clone with a few counts. This chain joins TRBV10-3 and TRBJ2-7; 14 bases are shared with TRBD2. The CDR3 runs 19 residues. Losses at the gene ends were 6 bases for V and 3 bases for J; bases not matched to a gene: 16. Germline V gene lookup returns CDR1 ENHRY and CDR2 SYGVKD. The CDR3 reads CAIRDQYNRLAGGGYEQYF. The CDR3 DNA sequence: TGTGCCATCAGGGACCAATATAATAGACTAGCGGGAGGGGGCTACGAGCAGTACTTC.

Notes on this clone: One junction end does not reproduce the germline sequence, and a read error may be involved. The chain has TRBV7-7 and TRBJ2-5; tentatively, D is TRBD2 (5 bases). The germline V gene has CDR1 SSHAT and CDR2 FNYEAQ (reference sequence). The CDR3 spans 14 residues. The CDR3 protein is CASSANRDEETQYF. For the CDR3, the DNA is TGTGCTAGCAGCGCCAACCGGGATGAAGAGACCCAGTACTTC.

J is TRBJ2-1 and V is TRBV6-5, with 10 bases matching TRBD2. Germline CDR1 and CDR2: MNHEY and SVGAGI. J lost 8 bases, V lost 0 bases, and 7 bases had no gene match. CDR3 size: 16 residues. This CDR3 is CASSYSSGRAADEQFF. For the CDR3, the DNA is TGTGCCAGCAGTTACTCCAGCGGGAGGGCCGCCGATGAGCAGTTCTTC.

This chain uses TRBV9 with TRBJ2-3, with 14 bases identical to TRBD2. The CDR3 sequence is 18 residues long. The germline V gene has CDR1 SGDLS and CDR2 YYNGEE. Trimming at V came to 3 bases and at J to 2 bases, leaving 8 bases not matched to a gene. CDR3: CASSAGLAGEVITDTQYF. Here the CDR3 DNA reads TGTGCCAGCAGCGCGGGACTAGCGGGAGAGGTGATCACAGATACGCAGTATTTT.

The chain recombines TRBV6-1 with TRBJ2-5; 7 bases match TRBD1. The CDR3 length is 14 residues. Germline lookup yields CDR1 MNHNS and CDR2 SASEGT. After removal of 4 bases from V and 1 base from J, the junction contained 3 bases not matched to a gene. This CDR3 reads CASSARDSQETQYF. The CDR3 DNA follows: TGTGCCAGCAGTGCCCGGGACAGCCAAGAGACCCAGTACTTC.

The gene calls are TRBV5-1 and TRBJ1-4; D is unclear. Trimming took 4 bases from V and 4 from J, leaving 11 bases between them. The CDR3 extends over 14 amino acids. CDR1 and CDR2 (germline): SGHRS, YFSETQ. In nucleotides, the CDR3 is TGCGCCAGCAGCCCTAGAGGAGTTAATGAAAAACTGTTTTTT. Translated: CASSPRGVNEKLFF.

The chain employs TRBV11-3 and TRBJ2-1, with 7 bases matching TRBD2. Looked up from germline, CDR1 is SGHNT and CDR2 is YENEEA. J lost 7 bases, V lost 4 bases, and 1 base had no gene match. The length of the CDR3 is 12 residues. The CDR3 loop reads CASSSSGNEQFF. The CDR3 DNA follows: TGTGCCAGCAGCTCTAGCGGAAATGAGCAGTTCTTC.

This chain connects TRBV7-3 to TRBJ2-7, with TRBD2 identical over 10 bases. V gave up 2 bases and J gave up 5 bases; unmatched junction bases: 6. This CDR3 has 15 amino acids. The germline CDR1 and CDR2 sequences are SGHTA and FQGTGA. The CDR3 nucleotides read TGTGCCAGCAGCTTAGCCCCGGGACTAGCGAACGAGCAGTACTTC. This sequence encodes CASSLAPGLANEQYF.

The V and J genes are TRBV18 and TRBJ2-7; D remains ambiguous. The CDR3 is 12 amino acids. Germline-derived CDR1 and CDR2 are KGHSH and LQKENI. V was clipped by 2 bases and J by 5 bases, with 7 bases between them. This CDR3 is CASSPSVHEQYF. CDR3 coding DNA: TGTGCCAGCTCACCATCGGTCCACGAGCAGTACTTC.

In this sample, this clone turned up once. The chain joins TRBV15 to TRBJ2-5; D is possibly TRBD1 (5 bases). Germline assignment: CDR1 LNHNV and CDR2 YYDKDF (reference sequence). The CDR3 is 14 residues long. Trimming took 0 bases from V and 6 from J, leaving 11 bases between them. In DNA form, the CDR3 reads TGTGCCACCAGCAGAGATAGGGGCATAAAGACCCAGTACTTC. It specifies CATSRDRGIKTQYF. The whole variable domain, filled in from reference TRBV15 and TRBJ2-5, reads DAMVIQNPRYQVTQFGKPVTLSCSQTLNHNVMYWYQQKSSQAPKLLFHYYDKDFNNEADTPDNFQSRRPNTSFCFLDIRSPGLGDTAMYLCATSRDRGIKTQYFGPGTRLLVL.

As regards this clone: The same CDR3 also results from other DNA sequences found in this sample. The CDR3 loop reads CASRGTGNTGELFF. The DNA of the CDR3 is TGTGCCAGCAGAGGCACAGGGAACACCGGGGAGCTGTTTTTT. This chain links TRBV6-1 with TRBJ2-2; TRBD1 is a possible D gene (5 bases). The CDR3 extends over 14 amino acids. Trimming left V 6 bases short and J 1 base short, with 9 bases between. Germline V gives CDR1 MNHNS, CDR2 SASEGT.